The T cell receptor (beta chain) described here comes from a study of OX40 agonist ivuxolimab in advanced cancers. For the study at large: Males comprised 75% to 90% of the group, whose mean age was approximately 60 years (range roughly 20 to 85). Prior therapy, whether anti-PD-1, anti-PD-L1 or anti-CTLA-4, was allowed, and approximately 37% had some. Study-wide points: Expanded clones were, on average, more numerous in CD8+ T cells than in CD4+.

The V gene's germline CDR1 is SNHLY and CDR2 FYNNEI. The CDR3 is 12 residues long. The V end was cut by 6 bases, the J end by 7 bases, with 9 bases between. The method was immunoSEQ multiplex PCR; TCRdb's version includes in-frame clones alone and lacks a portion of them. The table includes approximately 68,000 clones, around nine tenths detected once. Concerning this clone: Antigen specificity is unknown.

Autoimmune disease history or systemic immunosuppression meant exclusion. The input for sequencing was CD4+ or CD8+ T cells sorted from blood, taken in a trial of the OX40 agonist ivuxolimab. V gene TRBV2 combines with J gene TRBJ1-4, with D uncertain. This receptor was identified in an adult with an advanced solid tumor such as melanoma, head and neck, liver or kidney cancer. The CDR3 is CASRSAGEKLFF. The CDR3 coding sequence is TGTGCCAGCAGATCGGCGGGTGAAAAACTGTTTTTT.